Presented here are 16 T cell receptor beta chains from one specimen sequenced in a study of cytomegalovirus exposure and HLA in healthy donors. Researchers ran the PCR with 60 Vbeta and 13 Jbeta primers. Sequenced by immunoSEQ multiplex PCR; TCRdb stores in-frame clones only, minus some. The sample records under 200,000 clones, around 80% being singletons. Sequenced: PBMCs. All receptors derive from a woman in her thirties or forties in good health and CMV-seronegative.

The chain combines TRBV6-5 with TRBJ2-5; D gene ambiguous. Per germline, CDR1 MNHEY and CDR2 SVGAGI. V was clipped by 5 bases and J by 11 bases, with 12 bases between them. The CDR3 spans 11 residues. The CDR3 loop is CASSTTTGQYF. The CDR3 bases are TGTGCCAGCAGTACAACGACTGGGCAGTACTTC.

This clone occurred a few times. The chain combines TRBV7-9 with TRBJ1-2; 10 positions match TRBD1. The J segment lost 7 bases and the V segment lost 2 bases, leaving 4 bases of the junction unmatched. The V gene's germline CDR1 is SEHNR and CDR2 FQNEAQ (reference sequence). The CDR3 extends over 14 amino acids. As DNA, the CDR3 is TGTGCCAGCAGCTTAATAGGGGACAGGGGTGGCTACACCTTC. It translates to CASSLIGDRGGYTF.

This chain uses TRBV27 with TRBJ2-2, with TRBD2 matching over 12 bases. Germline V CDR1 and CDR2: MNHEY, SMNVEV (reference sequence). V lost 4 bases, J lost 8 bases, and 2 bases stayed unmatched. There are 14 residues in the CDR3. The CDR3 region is CASSSSGRAGELFF. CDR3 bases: TGTGCCAGCAGTTCTAGCGGGAGGGCTGGGGAGCTGTTTTTT.

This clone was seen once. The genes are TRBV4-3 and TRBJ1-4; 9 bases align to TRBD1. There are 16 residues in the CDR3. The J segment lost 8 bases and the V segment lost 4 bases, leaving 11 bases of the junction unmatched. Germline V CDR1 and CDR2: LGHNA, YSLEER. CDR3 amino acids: CASSPGPGQGREKLFF. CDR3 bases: TGCGCCAGCAGCCCTGGACCGGGACAGGGTAGGGAAAAACTGTTTTTT.

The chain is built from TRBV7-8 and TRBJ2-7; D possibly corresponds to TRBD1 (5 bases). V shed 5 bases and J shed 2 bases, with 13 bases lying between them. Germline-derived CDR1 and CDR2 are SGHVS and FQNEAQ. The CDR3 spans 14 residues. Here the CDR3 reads CASSPWTSTYEQYF. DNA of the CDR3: TGTGCCAGCAGCCCTTGGACATCAACCTACGAGCAGTACTTC.

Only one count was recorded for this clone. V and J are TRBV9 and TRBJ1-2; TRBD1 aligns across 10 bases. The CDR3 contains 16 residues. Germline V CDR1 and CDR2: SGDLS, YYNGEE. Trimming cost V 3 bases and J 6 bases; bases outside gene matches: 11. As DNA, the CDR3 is TGTGCCAGCAGCGCAGACTTGAGGGGACAGGGGAATGGCTACACCTTC. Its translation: CASSADLRGQGNGYTF.

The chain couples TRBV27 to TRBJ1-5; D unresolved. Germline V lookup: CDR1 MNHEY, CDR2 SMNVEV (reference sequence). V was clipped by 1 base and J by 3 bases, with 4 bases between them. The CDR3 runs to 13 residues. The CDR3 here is CASSLLLNQPQHF. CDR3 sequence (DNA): TGTGCCAGCAGTTTATTACTCAATCAGCCCCAGCATTTT.

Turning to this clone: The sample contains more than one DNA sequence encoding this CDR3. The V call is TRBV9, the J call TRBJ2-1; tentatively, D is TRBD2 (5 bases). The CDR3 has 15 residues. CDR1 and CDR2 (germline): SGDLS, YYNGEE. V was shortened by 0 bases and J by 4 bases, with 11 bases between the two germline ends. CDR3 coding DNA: TGTGCCAGCAGCGTAGGGTCGGGATCGTACAATGAGCAGTTCTTC. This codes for CASSVGSGSYNEQFF. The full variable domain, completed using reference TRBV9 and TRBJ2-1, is DSGVTQTPKHLITATGQRVTLRCSPRSGDLSVYWYQQSLDQGLQFLIQYYNGEERAKGNILERFSAQQFPDLHSELNLSSLELGDSALYFCASSVGSGSYNEQFFGPGTRLTVL.

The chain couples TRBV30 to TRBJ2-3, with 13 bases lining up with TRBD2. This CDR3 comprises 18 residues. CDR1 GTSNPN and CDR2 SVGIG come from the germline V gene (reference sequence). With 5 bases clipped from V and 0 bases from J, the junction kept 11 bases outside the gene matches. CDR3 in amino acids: CAWSSVGLAGSSTDTQYF. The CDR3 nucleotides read TGTGCCTGGTCCTCGGTGGGACTAGCGGGGAGTAGCACAGATACGCAGTATTTT.

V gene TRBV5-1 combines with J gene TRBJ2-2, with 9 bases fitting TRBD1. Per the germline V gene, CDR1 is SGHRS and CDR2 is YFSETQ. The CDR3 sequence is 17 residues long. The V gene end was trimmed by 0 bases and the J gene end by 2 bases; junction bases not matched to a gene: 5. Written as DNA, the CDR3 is TGCGCCAGCAGCTTGGGTACAGGGGGCGCAAACACCGGGGAGCTGTTTTTT. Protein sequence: CASSLGTGGANTGELFF.

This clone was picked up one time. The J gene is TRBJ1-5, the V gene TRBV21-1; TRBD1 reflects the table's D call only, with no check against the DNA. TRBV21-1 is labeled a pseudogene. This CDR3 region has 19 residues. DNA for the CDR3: TGTGCCAGCAGCTCCCCCAGGGACAGGAAAGAGGATGGCAATCAGCCCCAGCATTTT. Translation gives CASSSPRDRKEDGNQPQHF.

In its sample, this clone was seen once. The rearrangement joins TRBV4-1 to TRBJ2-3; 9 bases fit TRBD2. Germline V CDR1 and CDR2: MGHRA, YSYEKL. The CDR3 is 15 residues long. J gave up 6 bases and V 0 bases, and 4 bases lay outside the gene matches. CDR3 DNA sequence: TGCGCCAGCAGCCAAGAAGGGCGGGGGGGCGATACGCAGTATTTT. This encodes CASSQEGRGGDTQYF.

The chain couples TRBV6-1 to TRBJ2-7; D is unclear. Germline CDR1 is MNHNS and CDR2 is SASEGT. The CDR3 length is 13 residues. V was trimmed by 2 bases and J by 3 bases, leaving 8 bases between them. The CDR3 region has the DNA TGTGCCAGCAGTGAAAATTGGAGCTACGAGCAGTACTTC. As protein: CASSENWSYEQYF.

The CDR3 region has the DNA TGTGCCAGCAGCTTGGGTAGCGGGGGCTACAATGAGCAGTTCTTC. Its translation is CASSLGSGGYNEQFF. The chain employs TRBV5-4 and TRBJ2-1; 9 bases fit TRBD2. This CDR3 has 15 amino acids. V trimming: 0 bases; J trimming: 3 bases; junction bases outside the gene matches: 1. Germline CDR1 SGHNT, CDR2 YYREEE (reference sequence).

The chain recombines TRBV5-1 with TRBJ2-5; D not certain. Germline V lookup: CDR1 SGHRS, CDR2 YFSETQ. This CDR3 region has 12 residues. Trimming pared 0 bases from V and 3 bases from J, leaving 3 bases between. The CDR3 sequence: CASSLGKETQYF. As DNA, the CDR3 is TGCGCCAGCAGCTTGGGTAAAGAGACCCAGTACTTC.

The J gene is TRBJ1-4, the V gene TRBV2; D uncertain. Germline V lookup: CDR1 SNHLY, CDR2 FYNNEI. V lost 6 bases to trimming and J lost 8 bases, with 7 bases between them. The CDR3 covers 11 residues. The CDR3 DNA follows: TGTGCCAGCAGGCCACTCGAAAAACTGTTTTTT. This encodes CASRPLEKLFF.